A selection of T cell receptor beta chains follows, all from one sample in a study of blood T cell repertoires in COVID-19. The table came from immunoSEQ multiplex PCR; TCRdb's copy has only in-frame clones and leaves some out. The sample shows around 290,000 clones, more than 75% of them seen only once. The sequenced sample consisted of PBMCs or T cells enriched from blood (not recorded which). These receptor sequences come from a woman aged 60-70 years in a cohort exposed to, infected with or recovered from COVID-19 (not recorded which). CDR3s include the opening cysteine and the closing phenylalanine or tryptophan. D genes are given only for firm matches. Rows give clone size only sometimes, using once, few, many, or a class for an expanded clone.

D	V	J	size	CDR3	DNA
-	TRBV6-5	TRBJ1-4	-	CASSYRPSGVEKLFF	TGTGCCAGCAGTTACCGCCCCTCAGGGGTCGAAAAACTGTTTTTT
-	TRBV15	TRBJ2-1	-	CATSIRHDVEQFF	TGTGCCACCAGCATCAGACACGATGTTGAGCAGTTCTTC
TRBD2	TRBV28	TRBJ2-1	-	CASSFTGLAKNNEQFF	TGTGCCAGCAGCTTTACAGGACTAGCGAAAAACAATGAGCAGTTCTTC
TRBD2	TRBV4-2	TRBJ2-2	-	CASSPLLRERIGELFF	TGTGCCAGCAGCCCTCTTCTGCGGGAGAGGATCGGGGAGCTGTTTTTT
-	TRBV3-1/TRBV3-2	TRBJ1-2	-	CASSQGSVYGYTF	TGTGCCAGCAGCCAAGGCTCGGTTTATGGCTACACCTTC
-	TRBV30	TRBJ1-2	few	CAWSGDKGIGGYTF	TGTGCCTGGAGTGGGGACAAGGGGATAGGTGGCTACACCTTC
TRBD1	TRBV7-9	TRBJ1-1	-	CASSGRTGLNTEAFF	TGTGCCAGCAGCGGCCGGACAGGACTGAACACTGAAGCTTTCTTT
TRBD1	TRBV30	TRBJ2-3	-	CAWTPTGGLTDTQYF	TGTGCCTGGACCCCGACAGGGGGACTAACAGATACGCAGTATTTT
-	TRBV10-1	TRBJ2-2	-	CASSDMFGLPENTGELFF	TGCGCCAGCAGTGACATGTTTGGGCTGCCTGAGAACACCGGGGAGCTGTTTTTT
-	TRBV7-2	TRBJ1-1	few	CASSLQGRYTEAFF	TGTGCCAGCAGCCTACAGGGACGGTACACTGAAGCTTTCTTT
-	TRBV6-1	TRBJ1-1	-	CASSEPPGRGNTEAFF	TGTGCCAGCAGTGAACCCCCGGGCAGGGGGAACACTGAAGCTTTCTTT
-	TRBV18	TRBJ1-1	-	CASSQGSGHRNTEAFF	TGTGCCAGCTCACAGGGTTCGGGACACCGGAACACTGAAGCTTTCTTT
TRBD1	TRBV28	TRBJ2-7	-	CASSSPDRWYEQYF	TGTGCCAGCAGTTCCCCGGACAGGTGGTACGAGCAGTACTTC
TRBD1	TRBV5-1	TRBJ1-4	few	CASSLGDRGNEKLFF	TGCGCCAGCAGCTTGGGGGACAGGGGTAATGAAAAACTGTTTTTT
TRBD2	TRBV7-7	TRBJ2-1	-	CASSLVGASGRSSYNEQFF	TGTGCTAGCAGCTTAGTCGGGGCTAGCGGGCGGAGCTCCTACAATGAGCAGTTCTTC
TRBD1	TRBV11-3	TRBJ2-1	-	CASSLDGTGGSDEQFF	TGTGCCAGCAGCTTAGATGGGACAGGGGGCTCGGATGAGCAGTTCTTC
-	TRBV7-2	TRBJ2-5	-	CASSQGQFQETQYF	TGTGCCAGCAGCCAGGGACAATTTCAAGAGACCCAGTACTTC
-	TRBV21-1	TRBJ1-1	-	CASSLSNTANTEAFF	TGTGCCAGCAGCCTTTCGAACACAGCAAACACTGAAGCTTTCTTT
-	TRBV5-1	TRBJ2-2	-	CASSLEGRNTGELFF	TGCGCCAGCAGCTTGGAGGGGCGGAACACCGGGGAGCTGTTTTTT
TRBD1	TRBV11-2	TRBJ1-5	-	CASSAGTGGRQPQHF	TGTGCCAGCAGCGCCGGGACAGGGGGCAGACAGCCCCAGCATTTT
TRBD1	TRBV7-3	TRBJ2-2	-	CASSRQGWTGELFF	TGTGCCAGCAGCCGACAGGGGTGGACCGGGGAGCTGTTTTTT
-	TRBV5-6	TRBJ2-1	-	CASSLLERRPDEQFF	TGTGCCAGCAGCTTGTTAGAGAGGCGCCCGGATGAGCAGTTCTTC
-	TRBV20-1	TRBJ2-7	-	CSASEGRQAPYEQYF	TGCAGTGCTAGTGAGGGTCGTCAGGCTCCCTACGAGCAGTACTTC
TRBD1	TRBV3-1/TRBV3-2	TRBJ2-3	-	CASSQGDRGTQYF	TGTGCCAGCAGCCAAGGGGACAGAGGAACGCAGTATTTT
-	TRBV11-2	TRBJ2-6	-	CASSPLRDSGANVLTF	TGTGCCAGCAGCCCCCTCCGGGACTCTGGGGCCAACGTCCTGACTTTC
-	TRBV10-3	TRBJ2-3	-	CAISERDNTDTQYF	TGTGCCATCAGTGAGAGGGACAACACAGATACGCAGTATTTT
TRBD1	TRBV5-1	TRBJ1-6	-	CASSSTTGVSPLHF	TGCGCCAGCAGCTCTACGACAGGGGTCTCACCCCTCCACTTT
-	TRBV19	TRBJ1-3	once	CASSPTGSGNTIYF	TGTGCCAGTAGTCCGACAGGCTCTGGAAACACCATATATTTT
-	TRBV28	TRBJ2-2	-	CASRTTGANTGELFF	TGTGCCAGCAGGACCACAGGCGCGAACACCGGGGAGCTGTTTTTT
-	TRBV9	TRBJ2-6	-	CASSVEGAGANVLTF	TGTGCCAGCAGCGTAGAGGGGGCTGGGGCCAACGTCCTGACTTTC
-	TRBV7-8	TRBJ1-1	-	CASNFWTEGMNTEAFF	TGTGCCAGCAACTTCTGGACAGAGGGGATGAACACTGAAGCTTTCTTT
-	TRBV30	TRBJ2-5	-	CAWSPPGRALQETQYF	TGTGCCTGGAGTCCACCGGGCAGGGCCCTCCAAGAGACCCAGTACTTC